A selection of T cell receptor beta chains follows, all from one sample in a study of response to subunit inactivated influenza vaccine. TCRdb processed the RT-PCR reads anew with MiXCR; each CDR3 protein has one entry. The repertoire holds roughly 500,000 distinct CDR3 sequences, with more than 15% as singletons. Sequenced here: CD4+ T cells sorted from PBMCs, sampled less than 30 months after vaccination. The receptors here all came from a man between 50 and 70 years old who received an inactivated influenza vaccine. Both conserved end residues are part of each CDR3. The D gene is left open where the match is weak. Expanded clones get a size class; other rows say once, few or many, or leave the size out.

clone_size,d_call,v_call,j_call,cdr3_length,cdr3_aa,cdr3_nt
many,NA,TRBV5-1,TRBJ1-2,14,CASSPDRTNYGYTF,TGCGCCAGCAGCCCAGACAGGACTAACTATGGCTACACCTTC
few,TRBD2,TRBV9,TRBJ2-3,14,CASSVGGSASGQYF,TGTGCCAGCAGCGTAGGAGGTTCGGCTAGCGGGCAGTATTTT
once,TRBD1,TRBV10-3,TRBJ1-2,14,CAINPGQGAYGYTF,TGTGCCATCAACCCCGGACAGGGGGCATATGGCTACACCTTC
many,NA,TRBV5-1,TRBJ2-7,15,CASSLGLGRLHEQYF,TGCGCCAGCAGCTTGGGCCTGGGGAGGTTGCACGAGCAGTACTTC
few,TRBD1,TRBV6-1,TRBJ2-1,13,CASRRTGSDEQFF,TGTGCCAGCAGGCGGACAGGGTCGGATGAGCAGTTCTTC
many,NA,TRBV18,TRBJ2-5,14,CASSPLGGPETQYF,TGTGCCAGCTCACCACTTGGGGGCCCAGAGACCCAGTACTTC
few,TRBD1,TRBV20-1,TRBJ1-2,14,CSARTGQVSYGYTF,TGCAGTGCTAGAACAGGACAGGTTAGCTATGGCTACACCTTC
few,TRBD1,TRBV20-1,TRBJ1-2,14,CSARNRGHNYGYTF,TGCAGTGCTAGAAACAGGGGGCACAACTATGGCTACACCTTC
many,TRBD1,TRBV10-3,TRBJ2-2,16,CAISDSDRGATGELFF,TGTGCCATCAGTGATTCGGACAGGGGAGCCACCGGGGAGCTGTTTTTT
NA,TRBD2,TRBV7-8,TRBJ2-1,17,CASSLRTSGRAYNEQFF,TGTGCCAGCAGCTTAAGGACTAGCGGGAGGGCCTACAATGAGCAGTTCTTC
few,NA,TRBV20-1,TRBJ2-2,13,CSASRVANGELFF,TGCAGTGCTAGTCGGGTGGCGAACGGGGAGCTGTTTTTT
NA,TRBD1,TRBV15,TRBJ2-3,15,CATSRDREYTDTQYF,TGTGCCACCAGCAGGGACAGGGAATACACAGATACGCAGTATTTT
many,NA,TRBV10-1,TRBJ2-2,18,CASSETAGWLAGTGELFF,TGCGCCAGCAGTGAAACGGCAGGCTGGCTAGCAGGGACCGGGGAGCTGTTTTTT
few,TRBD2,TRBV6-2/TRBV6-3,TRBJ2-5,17,CASTTSPGLAGQETQYF,TGTGCCAGCACTACGAGCCCGGGACTAGCGGGACAAGAGACCCAGTACTTC
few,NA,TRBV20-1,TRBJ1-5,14,CSARENRDRQPQHF,TGCAGTGCTAGAGAAAACAGGGATCGTCAGCCCCAGCATTTT
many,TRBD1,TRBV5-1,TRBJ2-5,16,CASSLFRTGSQETQYF,TGCGCCAGCAGCTTATTCAGGACAGGGAGTCAAGAGACCCAGTACTTC
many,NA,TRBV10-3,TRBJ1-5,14,CAISGGHRQSPQHF,TGTGCCATCAGTGGGGGGCACCGACAATCACCCCAGCATTTT
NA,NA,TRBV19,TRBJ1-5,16,CASKTQQGGSNQPQHF,TGTGCCAGTAAGACGCAACAGGGTGGAAGCAATCAGCCCCAGCATTTT
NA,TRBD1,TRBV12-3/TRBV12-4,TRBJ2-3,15,CASSLRTGVADTQYF,TGTGCCAGCAGTTTAAGGACAGGGGTGGCAGATACGCAGTATTTT
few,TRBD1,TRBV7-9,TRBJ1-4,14,CASSSTGVNEKLFF,TGTGCCAGCAGCTCAACAGGGGTTAATGAAAAACTGTTTTTT
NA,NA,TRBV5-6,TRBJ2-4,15,CASSLTRLAKNIQYF,TGTGCCAGCAGCTTGACCCGGCTAGCCAAAAACATTCAGTACTTC
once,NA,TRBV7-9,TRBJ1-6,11,CASSLYSPLHF,TGTGCCAGCAGCTTATACTCACCCCTCCACTTT
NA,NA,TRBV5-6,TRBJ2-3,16,CASLGPGATSTDTQYF,TGTGCCAGCTTGGGCCCCGGGGCTACTAGCACAGATACGCAGTATTTT
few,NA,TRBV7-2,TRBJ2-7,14,CASSLERGTYEQYF,TGTGCCAGCAGCTTAGAAAGGGGTACCTACGAGCAGTACTTC
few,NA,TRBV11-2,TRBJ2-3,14,CASSFPWRADTQYF,TGTGCCAGCAGCTTCCCCTGGAGGGCAGATACGCAGTATTTT
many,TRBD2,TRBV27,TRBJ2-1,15,CASSLRAGAYNEQFF,TGTGCCAGCAGTTTACGGGCGGGAGCCTACAATGAGCAGTTCTTC
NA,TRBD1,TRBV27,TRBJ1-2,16,CASSLTSNTGGYGYTF,TGTGCCAGCAGTTTAACATCGAATACAGGGGGCTATGGCTACACCTTC
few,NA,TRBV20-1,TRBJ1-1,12,CRPDSMNTEAFF,TGCAGACCGGACAGCATGAACACTGAAGCTTTCTTT
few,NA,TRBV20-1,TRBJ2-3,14,CSVRTGLQTDTQYF,TGCAGTGTAAGAACAGGGCTGCAAACAGATACGCAGTATTTT